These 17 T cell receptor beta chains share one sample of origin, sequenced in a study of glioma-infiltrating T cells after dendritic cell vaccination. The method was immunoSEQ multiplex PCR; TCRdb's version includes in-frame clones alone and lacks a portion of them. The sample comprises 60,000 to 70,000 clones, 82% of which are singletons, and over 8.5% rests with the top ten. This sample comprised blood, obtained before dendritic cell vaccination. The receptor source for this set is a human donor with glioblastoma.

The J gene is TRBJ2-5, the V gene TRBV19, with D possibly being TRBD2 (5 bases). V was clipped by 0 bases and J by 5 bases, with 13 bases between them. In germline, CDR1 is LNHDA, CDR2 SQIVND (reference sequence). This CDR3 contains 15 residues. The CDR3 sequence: CASSIDGDLGETQYF. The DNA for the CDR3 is TGTGCCAGTAGTATAGACGGGGATTTGGGTGAGACCCAGTACTTC.

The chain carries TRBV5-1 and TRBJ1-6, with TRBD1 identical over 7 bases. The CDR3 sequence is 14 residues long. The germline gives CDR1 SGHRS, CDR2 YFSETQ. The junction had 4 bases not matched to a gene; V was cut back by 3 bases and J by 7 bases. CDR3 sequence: CASSYKQGNSPLHF. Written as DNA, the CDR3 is TGCGCCAGCAGCTATAAACAGGGGAATTCACCCCTCCACTTT.

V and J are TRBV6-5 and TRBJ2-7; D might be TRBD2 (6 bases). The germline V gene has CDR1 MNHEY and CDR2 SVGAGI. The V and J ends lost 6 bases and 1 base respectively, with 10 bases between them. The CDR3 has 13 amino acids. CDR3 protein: CASRSGDSYEQYF. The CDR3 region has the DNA TGTGCCAGCAGGTCGGGGGATTCCTACGAGCAGTACTTC.

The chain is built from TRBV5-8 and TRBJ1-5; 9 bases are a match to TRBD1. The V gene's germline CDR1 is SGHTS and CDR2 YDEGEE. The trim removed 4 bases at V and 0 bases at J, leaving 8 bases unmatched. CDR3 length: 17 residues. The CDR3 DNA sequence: TGTGCCAGCAGCGTAGGGACAGGGCATTATAGCAATCAGCCCCAGCATTTT. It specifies CASSVGTGHYSNQPQHF.

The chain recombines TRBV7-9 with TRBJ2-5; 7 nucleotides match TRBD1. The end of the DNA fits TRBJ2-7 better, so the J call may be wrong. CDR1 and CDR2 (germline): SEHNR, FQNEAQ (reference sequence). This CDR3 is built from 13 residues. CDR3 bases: TGTGCCAGCAGCACCCGGACAGGCCACGAGCAGTACTTC. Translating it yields CASSTRTGHEQYF.

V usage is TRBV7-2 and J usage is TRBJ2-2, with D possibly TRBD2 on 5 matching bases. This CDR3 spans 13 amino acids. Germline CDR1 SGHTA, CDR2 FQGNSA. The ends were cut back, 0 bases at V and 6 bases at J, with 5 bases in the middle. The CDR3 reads CASSLARAGELFF. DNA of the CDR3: TGTGCCAGCAGCTTAGCGCGGGCCGGGGAGCTGTTTTTT.

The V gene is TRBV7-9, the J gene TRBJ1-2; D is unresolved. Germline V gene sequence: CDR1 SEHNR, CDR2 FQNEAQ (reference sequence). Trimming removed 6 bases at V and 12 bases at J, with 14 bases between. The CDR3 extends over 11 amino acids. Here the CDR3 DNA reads TGTGCCAGCAGTACTAGGGAGCGCCACACCTTC. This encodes CASSTRERHTF.

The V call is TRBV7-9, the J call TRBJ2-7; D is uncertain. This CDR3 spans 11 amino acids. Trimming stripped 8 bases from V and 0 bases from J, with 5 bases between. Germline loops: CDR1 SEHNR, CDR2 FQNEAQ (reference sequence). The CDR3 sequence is CASSNSYEQYF. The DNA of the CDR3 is TGTGCCAGCTCCAACTCCTACGAGCAGTACTTC.

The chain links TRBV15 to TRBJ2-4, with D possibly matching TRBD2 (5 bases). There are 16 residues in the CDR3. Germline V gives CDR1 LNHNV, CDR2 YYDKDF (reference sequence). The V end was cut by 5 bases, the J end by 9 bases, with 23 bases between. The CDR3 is CATSPPGTKLSGIQYF. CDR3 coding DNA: TGTGCCACCAGCCCACCGGGAACAAAGCTTAGTGGCATTCAGTACTTC. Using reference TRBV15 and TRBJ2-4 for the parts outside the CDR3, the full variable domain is DAMVIQNPRYQVTQFGKPVTLSCSQTLNHNVMYWYQQKSSQAPKLLFHYYDKDFNNEADTPDNFQSRRPNTSFCFLDIRSPGLGDTAMYLCATSPPGTKLSGIQYFGAGTRLSVL.

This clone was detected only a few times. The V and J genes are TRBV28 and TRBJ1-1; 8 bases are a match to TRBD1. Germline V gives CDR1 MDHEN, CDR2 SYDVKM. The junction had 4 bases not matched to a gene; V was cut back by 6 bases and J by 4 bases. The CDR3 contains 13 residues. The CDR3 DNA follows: TGTGCCAGCAGAATCGGACAGGGCACTGAAGCTTTCTTT. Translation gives CASRIGQGTEAFF.

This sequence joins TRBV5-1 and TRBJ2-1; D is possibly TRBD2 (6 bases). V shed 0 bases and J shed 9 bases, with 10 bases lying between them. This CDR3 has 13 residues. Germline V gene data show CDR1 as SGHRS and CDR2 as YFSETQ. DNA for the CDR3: TGCGCCAGCAGCTTGGAACTAGCCGCTGAGCAGTTCTTC. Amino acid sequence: CASSLELAAEQFF. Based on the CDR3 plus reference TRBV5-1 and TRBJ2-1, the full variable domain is KAGVTQTPRYLIKTRGQQVTLSCSPISGHRSVSWYQQTPGQGLQFLFEYFSETQRNKGNFPGRFSGRQFSNSRSEMNVSTLELGDSALYLCASSLELAAEQFFGPGTRLTVL.

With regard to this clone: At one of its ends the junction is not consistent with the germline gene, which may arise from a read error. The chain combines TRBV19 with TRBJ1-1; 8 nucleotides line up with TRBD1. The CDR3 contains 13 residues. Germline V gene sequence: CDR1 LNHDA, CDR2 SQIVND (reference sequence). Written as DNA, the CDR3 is TGTGCCAGTACTATAACCGGGACAGGCCGGCGAAGCTTT. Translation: CASTITGTGRRSF.

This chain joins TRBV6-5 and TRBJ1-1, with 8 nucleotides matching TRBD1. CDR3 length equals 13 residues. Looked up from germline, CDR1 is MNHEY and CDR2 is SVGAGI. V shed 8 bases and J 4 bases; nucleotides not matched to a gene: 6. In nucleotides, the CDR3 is TGTGCCAGCCGACAGGGGTGGGGCACTGAAGCTTTCTTT. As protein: CASRQGWGTEAFF.

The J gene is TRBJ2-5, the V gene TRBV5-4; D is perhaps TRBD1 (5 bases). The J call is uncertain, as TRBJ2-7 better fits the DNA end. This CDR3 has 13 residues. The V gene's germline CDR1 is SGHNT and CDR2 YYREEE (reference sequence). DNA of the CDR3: TGTGCCAGCAGCTTGGGGGGCCGGTACGAGCAGTACTTC. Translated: CASSLGGRYEQYF.

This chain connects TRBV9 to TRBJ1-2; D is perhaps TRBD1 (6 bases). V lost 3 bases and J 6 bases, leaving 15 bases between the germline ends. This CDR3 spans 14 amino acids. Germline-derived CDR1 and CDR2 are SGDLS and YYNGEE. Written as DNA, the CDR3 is TGTGCCAGCAGCGGCAACAGGGTGGCTAATGGCTACACCTTC. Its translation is CASSGNRVANGYTF.

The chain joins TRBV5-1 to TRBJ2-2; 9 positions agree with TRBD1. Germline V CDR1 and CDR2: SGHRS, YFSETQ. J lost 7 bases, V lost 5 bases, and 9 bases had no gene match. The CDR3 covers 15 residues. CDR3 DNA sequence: TGCGCCAGCAGAGTCCGGACAGGGGAGGACGGGGAGCTGTTTTTT. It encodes CASRVRTGEDGELFF.

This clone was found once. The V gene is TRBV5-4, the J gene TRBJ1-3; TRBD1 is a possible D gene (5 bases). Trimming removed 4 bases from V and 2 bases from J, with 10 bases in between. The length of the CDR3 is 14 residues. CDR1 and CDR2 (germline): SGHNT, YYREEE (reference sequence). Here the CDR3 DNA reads TGTGCCAGCAGCCCAACAGGTGCTGGAAACACCATATATTTT. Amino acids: CASSPTGAGNTIYF.